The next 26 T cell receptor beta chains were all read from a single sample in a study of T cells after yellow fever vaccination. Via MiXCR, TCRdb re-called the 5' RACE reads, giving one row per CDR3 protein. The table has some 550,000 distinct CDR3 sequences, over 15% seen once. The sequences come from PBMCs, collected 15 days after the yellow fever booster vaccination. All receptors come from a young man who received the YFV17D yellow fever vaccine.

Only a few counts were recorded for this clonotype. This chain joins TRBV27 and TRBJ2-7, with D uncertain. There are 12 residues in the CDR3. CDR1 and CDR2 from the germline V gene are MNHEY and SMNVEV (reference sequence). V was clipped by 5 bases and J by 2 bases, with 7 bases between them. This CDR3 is CASSAYPYEQYF. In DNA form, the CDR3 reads TGTGCCAGCAGTGCCTACCCCTACGAGCAGTACTTC.

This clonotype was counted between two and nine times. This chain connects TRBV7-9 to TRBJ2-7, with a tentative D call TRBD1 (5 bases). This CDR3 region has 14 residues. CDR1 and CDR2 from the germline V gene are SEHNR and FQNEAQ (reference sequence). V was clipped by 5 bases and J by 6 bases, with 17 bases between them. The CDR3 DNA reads TGTGCCAGCAGCGTAGTGGCGGTCCAGGGCGAGCAGTACTTC. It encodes CASSVVAVQGEQYF.

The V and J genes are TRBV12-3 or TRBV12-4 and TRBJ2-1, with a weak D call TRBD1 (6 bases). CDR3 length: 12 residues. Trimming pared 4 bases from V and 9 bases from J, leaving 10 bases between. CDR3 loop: CASSYQGFEQFF. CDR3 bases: TGTGCCAGCAGTTACCAGGGGTTTGAGCAGTTCTTC.

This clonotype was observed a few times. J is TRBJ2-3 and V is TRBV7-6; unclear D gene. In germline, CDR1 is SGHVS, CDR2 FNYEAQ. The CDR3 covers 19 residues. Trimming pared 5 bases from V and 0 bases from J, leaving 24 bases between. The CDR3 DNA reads TGTGCCAGCAGCCTCACTTCACCCTTTCTAAGCGTTAGCACAGATACGCAGTATTTT. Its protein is CASSLTSPFLSVSTDTQYF.

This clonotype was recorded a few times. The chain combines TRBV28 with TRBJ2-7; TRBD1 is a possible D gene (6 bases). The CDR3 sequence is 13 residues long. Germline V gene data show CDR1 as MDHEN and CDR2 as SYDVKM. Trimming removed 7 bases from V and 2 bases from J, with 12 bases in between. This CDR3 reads CASTEGQTYEQYF. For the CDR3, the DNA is TGTGCCAGCACCGAAGGACAGACCTACGAGCAGTACTTC.

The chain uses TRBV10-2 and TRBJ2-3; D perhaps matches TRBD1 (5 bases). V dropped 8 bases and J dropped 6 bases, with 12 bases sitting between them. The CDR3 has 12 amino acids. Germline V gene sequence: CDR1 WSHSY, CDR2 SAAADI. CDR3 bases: TGCGCCAGCGCTTTCAGGGTGGATACGCAGTATTTT. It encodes CASAFRVDTQYF.

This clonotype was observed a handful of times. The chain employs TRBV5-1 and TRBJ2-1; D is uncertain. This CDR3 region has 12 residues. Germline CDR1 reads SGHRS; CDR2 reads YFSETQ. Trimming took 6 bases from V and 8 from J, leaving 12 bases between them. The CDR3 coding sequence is TGCGCCAGCACCGACGTCGGTGATGAGCAGTTCTTC. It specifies CASTDVGDEQFF.

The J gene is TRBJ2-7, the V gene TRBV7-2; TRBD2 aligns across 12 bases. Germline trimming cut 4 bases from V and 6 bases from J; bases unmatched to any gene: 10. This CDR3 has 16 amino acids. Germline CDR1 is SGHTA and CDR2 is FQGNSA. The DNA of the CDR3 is TGTGCCAGCAGCTCGCGGCTAGCGGGAGGGGGCCGCGAGCAGTACTTC. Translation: CASSSRLAGGGREQYF.

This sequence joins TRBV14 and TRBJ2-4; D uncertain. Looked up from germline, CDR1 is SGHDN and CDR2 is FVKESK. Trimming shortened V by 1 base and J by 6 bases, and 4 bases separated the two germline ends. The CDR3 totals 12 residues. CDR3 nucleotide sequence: TGTGCCAGCAGCCAAGCAGGAAACATTCAGTACTTC. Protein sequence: CASSQAGNIQYF. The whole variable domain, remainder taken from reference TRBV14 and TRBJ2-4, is EAGVTQFPSHSVIEKGQTVTLRCDPISGHDNLYWYRRVMGKEIKFLLHFVKESKQDESGMPNNRFLAERTGGTYSTLKVQPAELEDSGVYFCASSQAGNIQYFGAGTRLSVL.

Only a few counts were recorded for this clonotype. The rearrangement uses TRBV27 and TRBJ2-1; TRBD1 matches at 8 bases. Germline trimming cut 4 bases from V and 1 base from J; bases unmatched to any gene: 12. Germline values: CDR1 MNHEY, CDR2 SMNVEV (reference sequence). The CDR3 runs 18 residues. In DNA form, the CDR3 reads TGTGCCAGCAGTTCCACCGGGACAGGAGATGCTTCCTACAATGAGCAGTTCTTC. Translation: CASSSTGTGDASYNEQFF.

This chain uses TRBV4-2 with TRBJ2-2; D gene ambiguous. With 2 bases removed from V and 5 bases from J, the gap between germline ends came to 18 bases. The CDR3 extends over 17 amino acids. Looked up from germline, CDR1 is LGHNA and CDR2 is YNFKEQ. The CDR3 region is CASSQSNWAESTGELFF. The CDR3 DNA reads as TGTGCCAGCAGCCAAAGTAACTGGGCTGAAAGTACCGGGGAGCTGTTTTTT.

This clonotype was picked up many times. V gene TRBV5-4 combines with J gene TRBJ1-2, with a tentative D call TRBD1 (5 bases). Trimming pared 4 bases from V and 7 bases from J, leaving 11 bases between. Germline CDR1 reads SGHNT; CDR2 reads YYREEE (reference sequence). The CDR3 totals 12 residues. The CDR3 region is CASSGQGGGYTF. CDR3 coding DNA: TGTGCCAGCAGCGGGCAGGGAGGTGGCTACACCTTC.

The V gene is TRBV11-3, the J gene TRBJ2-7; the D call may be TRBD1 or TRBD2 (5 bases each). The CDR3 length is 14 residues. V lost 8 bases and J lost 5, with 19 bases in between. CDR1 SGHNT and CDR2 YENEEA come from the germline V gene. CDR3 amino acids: CASAEGSGGHEQYF. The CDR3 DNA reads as TGTGCCAGCGCTGAGGGGAGCGGAGGCCACGAGCAGTACTTC.

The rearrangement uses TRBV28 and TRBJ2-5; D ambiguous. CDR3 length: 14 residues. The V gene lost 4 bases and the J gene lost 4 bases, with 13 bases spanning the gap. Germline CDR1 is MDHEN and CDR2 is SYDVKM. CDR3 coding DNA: TGTGCCAGCAGTTCTGGGCCGCAACCAGAGACCCAGTACTTC. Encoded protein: CASSSGPQPETQYF.

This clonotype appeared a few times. CDR3 coding DNA: TGTGCCAGCAGCGTAGAGGGACTAGCGTACAATGAGCAGTTCTTC. Its protein product is CASSVEGLAYNEQFF. This chain uses TRBV9 with TRBJ2-1, with 10 bases identical to TRBD2. CDR1 is SGDLS and CDR2 is YYNGEE in the germline V gene. CDR3 size: 15 residues. V shed 0 bases, J shed 4 bases, and the junction held 1 base outside the gene matches.

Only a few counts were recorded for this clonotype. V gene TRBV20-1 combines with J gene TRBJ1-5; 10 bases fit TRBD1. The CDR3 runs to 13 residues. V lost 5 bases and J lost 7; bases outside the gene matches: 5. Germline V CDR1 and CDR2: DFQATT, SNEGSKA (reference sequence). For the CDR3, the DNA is TGCAGTGCTCGGGCGACAGGGGGCCAGCCCCAGCATTTT. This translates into CSARATGGQPQHF.

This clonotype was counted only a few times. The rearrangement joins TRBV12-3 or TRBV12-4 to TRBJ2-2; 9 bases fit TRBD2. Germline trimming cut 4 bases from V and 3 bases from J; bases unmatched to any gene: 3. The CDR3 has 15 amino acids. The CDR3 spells CASSYAGGHTGELFF. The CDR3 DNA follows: TGTGCCAGCAGTTACGCGGGAGGGCACACCGGGGAGCTGTTTTTT.

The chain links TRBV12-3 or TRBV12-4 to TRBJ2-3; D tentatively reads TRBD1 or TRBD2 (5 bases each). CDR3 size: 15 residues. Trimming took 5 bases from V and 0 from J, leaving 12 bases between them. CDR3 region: CASSTRDLSTDTQYF. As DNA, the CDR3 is TGTGCCAGCAGTACCCGGGACCTAAGCACAGATACGCAGTATTTT.

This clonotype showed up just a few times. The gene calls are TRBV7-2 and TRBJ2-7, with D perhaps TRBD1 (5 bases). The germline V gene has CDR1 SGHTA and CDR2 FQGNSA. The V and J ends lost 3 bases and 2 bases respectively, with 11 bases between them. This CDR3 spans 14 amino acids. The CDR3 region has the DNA TGTGCCAGCAGCTTGGTAGGGGAAGCCTACGAGCAGTACTTC. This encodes CASSLVGEAYEQYF.

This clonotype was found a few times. This CDR3 is CSALSGRGPGGELFF. The CDR3 coding sequence is TGCAGTGCCCTTAGCGGGAGGGGGCCGGGCGGGGAGCTGTTTTTT. This chain joins TRBV20-1 and TRBJ2-2, with 11 bases aligning to TRBD2. J gave up 7 bases and V 6 bases, and 10 bases lay outside the gene matches. Looked up from germline, CDR1 is DFQATT and CDR2 is SNEGSKA (reference sequence). The CDR3 runs 15 residues.

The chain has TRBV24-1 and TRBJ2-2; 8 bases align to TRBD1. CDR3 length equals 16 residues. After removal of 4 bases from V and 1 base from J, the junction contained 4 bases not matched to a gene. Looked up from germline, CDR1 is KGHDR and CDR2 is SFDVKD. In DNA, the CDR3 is TGTGCCACCAGTGAGTCAGGGGGCCGGAACACCGGGGAGCTGTTTTTT. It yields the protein CATSESGGRNTGELFF.

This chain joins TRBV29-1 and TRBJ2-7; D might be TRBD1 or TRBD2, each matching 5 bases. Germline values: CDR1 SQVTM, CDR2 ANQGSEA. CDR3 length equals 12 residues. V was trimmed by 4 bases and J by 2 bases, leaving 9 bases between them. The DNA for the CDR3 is TGCAGCGTTGGAAGGGGAGCCTACGAGCAGTACTTC. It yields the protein CSVGRGAYEQYF.

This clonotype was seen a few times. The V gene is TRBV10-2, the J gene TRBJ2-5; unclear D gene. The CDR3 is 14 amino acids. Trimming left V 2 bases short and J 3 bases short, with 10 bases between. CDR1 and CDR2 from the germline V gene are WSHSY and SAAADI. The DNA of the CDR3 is TGCGCCAGCAGTGAGCCCCCAGAGAAAGAGACCCAGTACTTC. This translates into CASSEPPEKETQYF.

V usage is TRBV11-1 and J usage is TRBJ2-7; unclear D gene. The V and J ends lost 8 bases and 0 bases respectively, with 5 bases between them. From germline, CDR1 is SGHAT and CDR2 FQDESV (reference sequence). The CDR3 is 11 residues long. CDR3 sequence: CASGDSYEQYF. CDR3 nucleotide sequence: TGTGCCAGCGGGGACTCCTACGAGCAGTACTTC.

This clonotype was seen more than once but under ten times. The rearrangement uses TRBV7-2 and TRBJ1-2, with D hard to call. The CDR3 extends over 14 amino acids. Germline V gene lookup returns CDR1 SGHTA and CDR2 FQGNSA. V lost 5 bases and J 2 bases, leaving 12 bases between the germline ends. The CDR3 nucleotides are TGTGCCAGCAGCCTAACAGCGCAGAACTATGGCTACACCTTC. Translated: CASSLTAQNYGYTF.

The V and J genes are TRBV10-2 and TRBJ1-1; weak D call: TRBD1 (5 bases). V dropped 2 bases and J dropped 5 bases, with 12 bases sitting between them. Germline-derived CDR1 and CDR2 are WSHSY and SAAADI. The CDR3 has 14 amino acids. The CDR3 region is CASSEAGRGTEAFF. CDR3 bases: TGCGCCAGCAGTGAGGCGGGGCGGGGTACTGAAGCTTTCTTT.